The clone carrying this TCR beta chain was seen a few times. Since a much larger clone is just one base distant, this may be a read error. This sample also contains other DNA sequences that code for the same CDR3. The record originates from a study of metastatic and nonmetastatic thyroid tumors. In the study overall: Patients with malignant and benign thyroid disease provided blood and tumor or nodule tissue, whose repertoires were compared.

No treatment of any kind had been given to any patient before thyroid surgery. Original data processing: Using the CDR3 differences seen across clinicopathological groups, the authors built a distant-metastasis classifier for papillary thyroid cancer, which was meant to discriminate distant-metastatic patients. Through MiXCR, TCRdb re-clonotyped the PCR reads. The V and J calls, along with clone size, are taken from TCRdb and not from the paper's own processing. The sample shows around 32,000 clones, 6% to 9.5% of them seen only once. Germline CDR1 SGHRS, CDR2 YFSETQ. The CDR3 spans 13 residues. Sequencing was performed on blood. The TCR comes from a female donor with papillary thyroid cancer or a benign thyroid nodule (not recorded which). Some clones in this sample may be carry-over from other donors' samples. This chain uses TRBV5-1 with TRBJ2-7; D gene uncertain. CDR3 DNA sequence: TGCGCCAGCAGCTTGACTGGAAACTACGAGCAGTACTTT. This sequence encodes CASSLTGNYEQYF.